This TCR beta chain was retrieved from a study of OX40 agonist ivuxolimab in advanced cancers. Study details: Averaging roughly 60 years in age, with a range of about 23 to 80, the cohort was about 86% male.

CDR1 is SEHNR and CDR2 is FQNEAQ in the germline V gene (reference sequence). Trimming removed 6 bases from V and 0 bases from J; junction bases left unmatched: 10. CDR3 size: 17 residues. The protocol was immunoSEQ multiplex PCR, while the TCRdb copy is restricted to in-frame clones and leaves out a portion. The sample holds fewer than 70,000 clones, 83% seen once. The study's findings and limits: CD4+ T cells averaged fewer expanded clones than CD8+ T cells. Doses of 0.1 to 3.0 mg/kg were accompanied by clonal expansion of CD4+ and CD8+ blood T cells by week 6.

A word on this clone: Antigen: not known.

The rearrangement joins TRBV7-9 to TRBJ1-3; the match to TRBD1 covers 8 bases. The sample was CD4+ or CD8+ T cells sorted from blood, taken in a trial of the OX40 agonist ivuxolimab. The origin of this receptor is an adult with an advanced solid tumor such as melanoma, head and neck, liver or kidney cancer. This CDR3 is CASSTGQGGFSGNTIYF. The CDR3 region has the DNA TGTGCCAGCAGTACCGGACAGGGTGGCTTCTCTGGAAACACCATATATTTT.